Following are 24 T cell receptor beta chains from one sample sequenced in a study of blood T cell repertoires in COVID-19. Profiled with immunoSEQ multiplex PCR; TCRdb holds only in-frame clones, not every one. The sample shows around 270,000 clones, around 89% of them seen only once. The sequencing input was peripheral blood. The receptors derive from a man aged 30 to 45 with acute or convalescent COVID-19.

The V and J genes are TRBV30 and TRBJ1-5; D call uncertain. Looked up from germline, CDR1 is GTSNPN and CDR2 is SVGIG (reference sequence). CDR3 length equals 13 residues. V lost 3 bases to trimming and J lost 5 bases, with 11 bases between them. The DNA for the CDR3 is TGTGCCTGGAGCAGCGATCTATATCAGCCCCAGCATTTT. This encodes CAWSSDLYQPQHF.

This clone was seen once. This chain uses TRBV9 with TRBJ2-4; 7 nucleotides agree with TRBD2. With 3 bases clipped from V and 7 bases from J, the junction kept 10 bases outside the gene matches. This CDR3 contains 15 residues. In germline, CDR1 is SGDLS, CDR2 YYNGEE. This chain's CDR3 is CASSARELAGNIQYF. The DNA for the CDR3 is TGTGCCAGCAGCGCGCGGGAGTTAGCAGGGAACATTCAGTACTTC.

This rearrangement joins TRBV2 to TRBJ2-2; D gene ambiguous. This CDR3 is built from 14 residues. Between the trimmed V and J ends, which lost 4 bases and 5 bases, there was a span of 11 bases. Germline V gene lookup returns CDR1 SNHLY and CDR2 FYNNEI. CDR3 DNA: TGTGCCAGCAGTGGGGCTCCTACGACCGGGGAGCTGTTTTTT. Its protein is CASSGAPTTGELFF.

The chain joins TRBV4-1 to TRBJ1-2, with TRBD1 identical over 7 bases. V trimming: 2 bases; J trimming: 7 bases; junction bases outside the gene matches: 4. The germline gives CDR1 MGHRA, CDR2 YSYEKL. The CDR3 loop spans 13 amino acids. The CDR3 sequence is CASSQPDRAGYTF. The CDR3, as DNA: TGCGCCAGCAGCCAACCTGACAGGGCTGGCTACACCTTC.

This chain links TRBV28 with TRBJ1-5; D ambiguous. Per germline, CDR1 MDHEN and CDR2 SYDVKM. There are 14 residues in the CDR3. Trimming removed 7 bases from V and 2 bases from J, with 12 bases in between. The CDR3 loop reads CASKEVLGNQPQHF. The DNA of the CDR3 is TGTGCCAGCAAAGAGGTCTTAGGCAATCAGCCCCAGCATTTT.

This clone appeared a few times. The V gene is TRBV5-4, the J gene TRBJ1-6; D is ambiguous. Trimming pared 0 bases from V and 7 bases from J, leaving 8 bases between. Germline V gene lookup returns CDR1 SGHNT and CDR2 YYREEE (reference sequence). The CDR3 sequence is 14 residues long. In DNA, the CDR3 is TGTGCCAGCAGCTTGGAGAGGCTGAATTCACCCCTCCACTTT. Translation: CASSLERLNSPLHF.

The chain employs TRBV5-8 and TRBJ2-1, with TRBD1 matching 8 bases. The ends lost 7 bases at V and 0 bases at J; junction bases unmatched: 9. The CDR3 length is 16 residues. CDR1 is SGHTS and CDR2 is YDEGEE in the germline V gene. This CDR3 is CASRKRQGPSYNEQFF. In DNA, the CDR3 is TGTGCCAGCCGAAAAAGACAGGGGCCCTCCTACAATGAGCAGTTCTTC.

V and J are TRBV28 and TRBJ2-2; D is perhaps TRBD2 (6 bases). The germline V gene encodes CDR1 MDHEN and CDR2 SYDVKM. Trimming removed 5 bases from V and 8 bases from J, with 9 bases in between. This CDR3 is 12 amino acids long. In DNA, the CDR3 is TGTGCCAGCAGTGCGACTAGAGGGGAGCTGTTTTTT. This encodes CASSATRGELFF.

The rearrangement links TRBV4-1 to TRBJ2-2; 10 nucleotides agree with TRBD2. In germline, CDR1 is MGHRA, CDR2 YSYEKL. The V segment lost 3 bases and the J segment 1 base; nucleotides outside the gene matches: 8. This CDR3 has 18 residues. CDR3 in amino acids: CASSHSMRTSGNTGELFF. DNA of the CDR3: TGCGCCAGCAGCCACTCGATGAGGACTAGCGGGAACACCGGGGAGCTGTTTTTT.

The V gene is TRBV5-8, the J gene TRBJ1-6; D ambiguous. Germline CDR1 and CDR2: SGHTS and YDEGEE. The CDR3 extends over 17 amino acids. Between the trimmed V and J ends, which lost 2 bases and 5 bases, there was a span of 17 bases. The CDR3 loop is CASSLASFRGNNSPLHF. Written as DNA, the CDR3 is TGTGCCAGCAGCTTAGCCTCCTTCCGGGGTAATAATTCACCCCTCCACTTT. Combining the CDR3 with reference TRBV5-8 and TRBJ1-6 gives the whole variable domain EAGVTQSPTHLIKTRGQQATLRCSPISGHTSVYWYQQALGLGLQFLLWYDEGEERNRGNFPPRFSGRQFPNYSSELNVNALELEDSALYLCASSLASFRGNNSPLHFGNGTRLTVT.

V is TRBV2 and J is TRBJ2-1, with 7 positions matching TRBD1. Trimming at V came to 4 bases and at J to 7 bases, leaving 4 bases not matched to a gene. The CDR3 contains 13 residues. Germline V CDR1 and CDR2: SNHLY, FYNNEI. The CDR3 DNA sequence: TGTGCCAGCAGTGGACAGGGCAGGAATGAGCAGTTCTTC. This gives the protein CASSGQGRNEQFF.

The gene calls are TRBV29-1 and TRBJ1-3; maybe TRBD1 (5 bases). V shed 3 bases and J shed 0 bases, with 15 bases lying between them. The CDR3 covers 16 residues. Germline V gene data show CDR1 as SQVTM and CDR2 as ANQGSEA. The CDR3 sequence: CSVEYVQGNSGNTIYF. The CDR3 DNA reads TGCAGCGTTGAGTATGTGCAGGGCAACTCTGGAAACACCATATATTTT.

This CDR3 is CASNLRGNADTIYF. CDR3 bases: TGTGCCAGCAACCTCAGGGGGAATGCTGACACCATATATTTT. The chain carries TRBV6-5 and TRBJ1-3, with 7 bases that match TRBD1. The CDR3 runs to 14 residues. J gave up 8 bases and V 7 bases, and 11 bases lay outside the gene matches. The germline V gene has CDR1 MNHEY and CDR2 SVGAGI.

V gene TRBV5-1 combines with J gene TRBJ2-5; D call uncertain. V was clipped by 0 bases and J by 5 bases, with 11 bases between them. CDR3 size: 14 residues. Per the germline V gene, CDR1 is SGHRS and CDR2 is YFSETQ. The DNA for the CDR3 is TGCGCCAGCAGCTTGGATGGGCCTGGTGAGACCCAGTACTTC. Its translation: CASSLDGPGETQYF.

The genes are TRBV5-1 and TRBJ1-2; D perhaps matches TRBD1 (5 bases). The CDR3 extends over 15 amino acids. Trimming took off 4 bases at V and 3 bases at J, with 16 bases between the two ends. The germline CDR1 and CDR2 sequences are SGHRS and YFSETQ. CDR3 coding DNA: TGCGCCAGCAGCGGGGACTTGGACGGGCACTATGGCTACACCTTC. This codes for CASSGDLDGHYGYTF.

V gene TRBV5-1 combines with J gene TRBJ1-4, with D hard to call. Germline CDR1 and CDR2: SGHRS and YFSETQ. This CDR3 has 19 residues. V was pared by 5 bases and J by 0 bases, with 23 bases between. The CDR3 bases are TGCGCCAGCAGTTATTATGGGCTGGGCAGAGCTGCAACTAATGAAAAACTGTTTTTT. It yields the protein CASSYYGLGRAATNEKLFF.

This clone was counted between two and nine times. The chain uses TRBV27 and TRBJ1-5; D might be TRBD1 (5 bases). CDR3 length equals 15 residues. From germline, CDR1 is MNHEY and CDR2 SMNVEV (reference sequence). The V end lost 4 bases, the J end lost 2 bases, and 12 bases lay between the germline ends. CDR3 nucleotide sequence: TGTGCCAGCAGTTCCATGGGGGGTGGCAATCAGCCCCAGCATTTT. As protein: CASSSMGGGNQPQHF.

The DNA of the CDR3 is TGTGCCAGCAGCAAACTGACGGACATCCTTTACACAGATACGCAGTATTTT. Translated: CASSKLTDILYTDTQYF. The chain employs TRBV13 and TRBJ2-3; TRBD1 might be the D (5 bases). The V end was cut by 5 bases, the J end by 2 bases, with 20 bases between. CDR1 and CDR2 (germline): PRHDT, FYEKMQ (reference sequence). The CDR3 is made up of 17 amino acids. Full variable domain (remainder filled in from reference TRBV13 and TRBJ2-3): AAGVIQSPRHLIKEKRETATLKCYPIPRHDTVYWYQQGPGQDPQFLISFYEKMQSDKGSIPDRFSAQQFSDYHSELNMSSLELGDSALYFCASSKLTDILYTDTQYFGPGTRLTVL.

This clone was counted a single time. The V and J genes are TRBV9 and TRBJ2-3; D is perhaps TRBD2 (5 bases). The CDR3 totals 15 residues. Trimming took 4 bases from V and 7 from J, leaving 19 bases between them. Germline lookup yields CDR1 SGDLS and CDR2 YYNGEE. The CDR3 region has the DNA TGTGCCAGCAGCCCCCGGGGTAGCTGGGAAAATACGCAGTATTTT. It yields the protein CASSPRGSWENTQYF. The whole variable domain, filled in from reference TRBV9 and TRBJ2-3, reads DSGVTQTPKHLITATGQRVTLRCSPRSGDLSVYWYQQSLDQGLQFLIQYYNGEERAKGNILERFSAQQFPDLHSELNLSSLELGDSALYFCASSPRGSWENTQYFGPGTRLTVL.

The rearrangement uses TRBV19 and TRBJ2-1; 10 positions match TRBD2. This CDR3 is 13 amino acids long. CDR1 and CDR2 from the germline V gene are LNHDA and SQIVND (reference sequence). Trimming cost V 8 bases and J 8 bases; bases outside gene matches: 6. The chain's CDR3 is CASGGTSVHEQFF. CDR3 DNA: TGTGCCAGTGGGGGGACTAGCGTACATGAGCAGTTCTTC.

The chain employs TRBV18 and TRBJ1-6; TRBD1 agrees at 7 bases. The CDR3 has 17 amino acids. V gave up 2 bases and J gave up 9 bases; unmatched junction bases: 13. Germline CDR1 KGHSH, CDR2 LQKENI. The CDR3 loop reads CASSPETTGDGGSPLHF. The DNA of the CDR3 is TGTGCCAGCTCACCAGAAACCACAGGGGACGGAGGTTCACCCCTCCACTTT. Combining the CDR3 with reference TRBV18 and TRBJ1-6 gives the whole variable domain NAGVMQNPRHLVRRRGQEARLRCSPMKGHSHVYWYRQLPEEGLKFMVYLQKENIIDESGMPKERFSAEFPKEGPSILRIQQVVRGDSAAYFCASSPETTGDGGSPLHFGNGTRLTVT.

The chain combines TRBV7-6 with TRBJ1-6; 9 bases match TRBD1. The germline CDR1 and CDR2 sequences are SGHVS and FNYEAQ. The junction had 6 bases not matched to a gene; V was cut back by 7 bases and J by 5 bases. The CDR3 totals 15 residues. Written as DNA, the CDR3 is TGTGCCAGCACCACGGGGACAGGGAATAATTCACCCCTCCACTTT. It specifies CASTTGTGNNSPLHF.

Written as DNA, the CDR3 is TGTGCCTGGGTGCAAGGGAGGGGAATAGGTTCACCCCTCCACTTT. It yields the protein CAWVQGRGIGSPLHF. V and J are TRBV30 and TRBJ1-6, with a possible D match to TRBD1 (5 bases). V lost 5 bases to trimming and J lost 9 bases, with 20 bases between them. The CDR3 runs to 15 residues. Germline CDR1 reads GTSNPN; CDR2 reads SVGIG (reference sequence).

As DNA, the CDR3 is TGCGCCAGCAGCTTGTGGGGAGACTATGGCTACACCTTC. Protein product: CASSLWGDYGYTF. The rearrangement uses TRBV5-1 and TRBJ1-2; D is uncertain. Per germline, CDR1 SGHRS and CDR2 YFSETQ. Trimming took 1 base from V and 3 from J, leaving 7 bases between them. CDR3 length: 13 amino acids.